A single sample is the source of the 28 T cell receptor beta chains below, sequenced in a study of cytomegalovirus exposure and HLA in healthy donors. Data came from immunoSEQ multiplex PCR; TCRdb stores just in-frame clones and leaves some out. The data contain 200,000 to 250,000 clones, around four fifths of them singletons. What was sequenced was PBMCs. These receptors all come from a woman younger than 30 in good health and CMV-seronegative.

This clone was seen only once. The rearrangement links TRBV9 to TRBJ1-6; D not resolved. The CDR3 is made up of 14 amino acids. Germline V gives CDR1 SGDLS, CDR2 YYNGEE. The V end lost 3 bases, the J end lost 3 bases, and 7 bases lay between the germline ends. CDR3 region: CASSGVDYNSPLHF. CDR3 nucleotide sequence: TGTGCCAGCAGCGGAGTCGACTATAATTCACCCCTCCACTTT.

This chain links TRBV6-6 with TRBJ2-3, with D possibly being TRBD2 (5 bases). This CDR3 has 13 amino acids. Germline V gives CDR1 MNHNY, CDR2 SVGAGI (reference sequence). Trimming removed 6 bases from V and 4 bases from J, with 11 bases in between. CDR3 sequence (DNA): TGTGCCAGCAGAACTAGTATCCCAGATACGCAGTATTTT. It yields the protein CASRTSIPDTQYF.

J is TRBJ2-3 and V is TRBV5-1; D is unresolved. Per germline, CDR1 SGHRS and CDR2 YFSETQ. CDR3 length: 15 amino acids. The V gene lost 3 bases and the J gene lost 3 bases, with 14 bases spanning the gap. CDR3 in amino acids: CASSWSLDSTDTQYF. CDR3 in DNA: TGCGCCAGCAGCTGGTCTCTAGATTCAACAGATACGCAGTATTTT.

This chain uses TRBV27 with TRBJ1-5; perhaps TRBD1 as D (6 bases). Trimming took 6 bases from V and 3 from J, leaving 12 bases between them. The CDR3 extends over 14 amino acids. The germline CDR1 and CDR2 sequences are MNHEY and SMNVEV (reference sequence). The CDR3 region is CASRQGTANQPQHF. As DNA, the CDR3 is TGTGCCAGCAGGCAGGGGACGGCCAATCAGCCCCAGCATTTT.

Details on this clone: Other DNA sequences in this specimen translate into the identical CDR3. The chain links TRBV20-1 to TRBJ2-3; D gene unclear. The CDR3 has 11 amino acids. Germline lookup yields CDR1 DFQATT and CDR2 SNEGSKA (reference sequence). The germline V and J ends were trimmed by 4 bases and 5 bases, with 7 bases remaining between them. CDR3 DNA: TGCAGTGCTACATTAGAAGATACGCAGTATTTT. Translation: CSATLEDTQYF.

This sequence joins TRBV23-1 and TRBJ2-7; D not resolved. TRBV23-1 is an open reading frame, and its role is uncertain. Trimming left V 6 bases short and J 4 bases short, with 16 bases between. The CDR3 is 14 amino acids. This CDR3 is CASRIGCLAYEQYF. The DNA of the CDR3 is TGCGCCAGCAGGATCGGATGTCTGGCATACGAGCAGTACTTC.

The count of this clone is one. The CDR3 region has the DNA TGTGCCAGCAGTGATCTTTTAGACAATGAGCAGTTCTTC. Encoded protein: CASSDLLDNEQFF. The chain recombines TRBV25-1 with TRBJ2-1; no firm D call. In germline, CDR1 is MGHDK, CDR2 SYGVNS. The CDR3 loop spans 13 amino acids. V gave up 3 bases and J gave up 5 bases, with 8 bases separating them.

CDR3 in DNA: TGTGCCATCAGTGGGTCGACAGGGAGCCCCGGGGAGCTGTTTTTT. Amino acids: CAISGSTGSPGELFF. This sequence joins TRBV10-3 and TRBJ2-2; TRBD1 matches 7 bases. The CDR3 is 15 residues long. The germline V gene has CDR1 ENHRY and CDR2 SYGVKD. Losses at the gene ends were 4 bases for V and 6 bases for J; bases not matched to a gene: 8.

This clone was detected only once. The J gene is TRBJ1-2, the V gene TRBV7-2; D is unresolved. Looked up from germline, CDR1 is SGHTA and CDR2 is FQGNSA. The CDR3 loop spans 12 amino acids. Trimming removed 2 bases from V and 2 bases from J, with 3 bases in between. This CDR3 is CASSLTNYGYTF. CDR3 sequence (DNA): TGTGCCAGCAGCTTAACCAACTATGGCTACACCTTC.

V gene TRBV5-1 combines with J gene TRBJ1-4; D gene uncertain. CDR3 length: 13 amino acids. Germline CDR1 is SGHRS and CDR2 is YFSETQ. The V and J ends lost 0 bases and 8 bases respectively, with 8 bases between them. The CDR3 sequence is CASSLEFREKLFF. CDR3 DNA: TGCGCCAGCAGCTTGGAATTCCGAGAAAAACTGTTTTTT.

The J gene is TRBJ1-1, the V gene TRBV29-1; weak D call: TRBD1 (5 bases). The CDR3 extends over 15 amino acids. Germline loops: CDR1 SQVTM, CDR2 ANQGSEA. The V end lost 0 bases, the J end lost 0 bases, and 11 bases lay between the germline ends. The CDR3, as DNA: TGCAGCGTTGAAGATCGGGGCAGATTGAACACTGAAGCTTTCTTT. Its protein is CSVEDRGRLNTEAFF.

The CDR3 is CASSFLAGGTQYF. CDR3 nucleotides: TGTGCCAGCAGTTTCTTAGCGGGAGGGACCCAGTACTTC. This chain joins TRBV27 and TRBJ2-5; 10 bases fit TRBD2. CDR3 length equals 13 residues. The germline CDR1 and CDR2 sequences are MNHEY and SMNVEV (reference sequence). Trimming took 3 bases from V and 7 from J; bases not matched to a gene: 2.

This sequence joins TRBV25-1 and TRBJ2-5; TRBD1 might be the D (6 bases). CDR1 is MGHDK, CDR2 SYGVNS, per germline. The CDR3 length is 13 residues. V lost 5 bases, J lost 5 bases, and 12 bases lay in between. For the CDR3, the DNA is TGTGCCAGCAGTCTTGGGGGCGCGGAGACCCAGTACTTC. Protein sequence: CASSLGGAETQYF. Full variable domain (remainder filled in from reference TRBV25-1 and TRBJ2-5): EADIYQTPRYLVIGTGKKITLECSQTMGHDKMYWYQQDPGMELHLIHYSYGVNSTEKGDLSSESTVSRIRTEHFPLTLESARPSHTSQYLCASSLGGAETQYFGPGTRLLVL.

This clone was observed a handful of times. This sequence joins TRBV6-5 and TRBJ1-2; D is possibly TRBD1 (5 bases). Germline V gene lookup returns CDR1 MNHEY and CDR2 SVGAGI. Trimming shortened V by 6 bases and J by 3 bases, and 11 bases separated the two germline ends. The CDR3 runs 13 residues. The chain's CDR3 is CASRLDSYYGYTF. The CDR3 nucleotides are TGTGCCAGCAGACTAGACAGCTACTATGGCTACACCTTC.

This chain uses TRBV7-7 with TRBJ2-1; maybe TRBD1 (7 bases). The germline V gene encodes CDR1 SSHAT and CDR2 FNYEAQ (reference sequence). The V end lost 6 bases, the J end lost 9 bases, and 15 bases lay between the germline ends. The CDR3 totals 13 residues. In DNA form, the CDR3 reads TGTGCCAGCAGTCGGACTCAGGGGGGTGAGCAGTTCTTC. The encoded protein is CASSRTQGGEQFF.

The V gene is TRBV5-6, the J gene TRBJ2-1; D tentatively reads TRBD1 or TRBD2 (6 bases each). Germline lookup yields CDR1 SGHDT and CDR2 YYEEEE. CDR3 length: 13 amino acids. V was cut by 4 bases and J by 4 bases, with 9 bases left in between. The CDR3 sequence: CASSRGGYNEQFF. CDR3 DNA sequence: TGTGCCAGCAGCCGAGGGGGGTACAATGAGCAGTTCTTC.

CDR3 nucleotide sequence: TGTGCCACTATTCGCAGGGGGGCCAATAGCAATCAGCCCCAGCATTTT. Translating gives CATIRRGANSNQPQHF. V is TRBV15 and J is TRBJ1-5; 7 bases fit TRBD1. The CDR3 runs 16 residues. The V gene end was trimmed by 9 bases and the J gene end by 0 bases; junction bases not matched to a gene: 11. CDR1 LNHNV and CDR2 YYDKDF come from the germline V gene (reference sequence). The complete variable domain, with remaining parts taken from reference TRBV15 and TRBJ1-5, reads DAMVIQNPRYQVTQFGKPVTLSCSQTLNHNVMYWYQQKSSQAPKLLFHYYDKDFNNEADTPDNFQSRRPNTSFCFLDIRSPGLGDTAMYLCATIRRGANSNQPQHFGDGTRLSIL.

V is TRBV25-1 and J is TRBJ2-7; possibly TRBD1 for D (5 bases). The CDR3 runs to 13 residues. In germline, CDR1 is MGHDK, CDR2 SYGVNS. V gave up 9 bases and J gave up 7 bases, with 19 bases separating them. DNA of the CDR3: TGTGCCAGAACAAAACGACAGCCTTGGGAGCAGTACTTC. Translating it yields CARTKRQPWEQYF.

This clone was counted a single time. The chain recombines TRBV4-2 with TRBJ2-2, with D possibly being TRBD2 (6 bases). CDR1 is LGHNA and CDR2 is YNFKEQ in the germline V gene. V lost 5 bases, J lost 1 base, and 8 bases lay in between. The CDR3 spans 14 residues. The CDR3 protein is CASSWGLNTGELFF. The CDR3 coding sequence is TGTGCCAGCAGCTGGGGACTGAACACCGGGGAGCTGTTTTTT.

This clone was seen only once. This CDR3 is CSVGRTTSTDTQYF. Written as DNA, the CDR3 is TGCAGCGTGGGACGCACCACTAGCACAGATACGCAGTATTTT. The chain combines TRBV29-1 with TRBJ2-3, with D perhaps matching TRBD1 or TRBD2 (5 bases each). This CDR3 is built from 14 residues. Per the germline V gene, CDR1 is SQVTM and CDR2 is ANQGSEA. Trimming cost V 6 bases and J 0 bases, with 13 bases left between them.

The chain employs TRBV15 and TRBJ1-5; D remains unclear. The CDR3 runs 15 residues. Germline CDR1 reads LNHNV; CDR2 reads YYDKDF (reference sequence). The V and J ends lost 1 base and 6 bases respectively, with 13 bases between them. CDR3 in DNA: TGTGCCACCAGCAGAGTGCCCGGCGGCCGTCAGCCCCAGCATTTT. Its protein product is CATSRVPGGRQPQHF.

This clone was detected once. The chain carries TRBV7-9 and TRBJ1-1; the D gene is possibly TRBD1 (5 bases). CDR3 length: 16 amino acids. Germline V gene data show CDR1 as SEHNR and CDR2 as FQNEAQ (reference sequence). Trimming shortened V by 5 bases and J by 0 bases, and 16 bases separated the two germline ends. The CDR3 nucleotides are TGTGCCAGCAGCGAGGGTCAGGGCCCTATGAACACTGAAGCTTTCTTT. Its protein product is CASSEGQGPMNTEAFF.

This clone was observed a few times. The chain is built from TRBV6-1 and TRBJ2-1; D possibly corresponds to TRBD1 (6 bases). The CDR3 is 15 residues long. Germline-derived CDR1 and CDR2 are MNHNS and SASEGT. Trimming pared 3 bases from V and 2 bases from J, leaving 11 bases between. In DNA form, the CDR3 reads TGTGCCAGCAGTGAGACGGACAGCCCCTACAATGAGCAGTTCTTC. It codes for CASSETDSPYNEQFF.

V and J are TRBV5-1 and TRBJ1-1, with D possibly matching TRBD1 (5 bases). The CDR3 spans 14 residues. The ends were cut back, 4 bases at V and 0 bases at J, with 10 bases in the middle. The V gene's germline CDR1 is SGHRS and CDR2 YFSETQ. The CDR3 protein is CASSGRELNTEAFF. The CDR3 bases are TGCGCCAGCAGCGGCAGGGAATTGAACACTGAAGCTTTCTTT.

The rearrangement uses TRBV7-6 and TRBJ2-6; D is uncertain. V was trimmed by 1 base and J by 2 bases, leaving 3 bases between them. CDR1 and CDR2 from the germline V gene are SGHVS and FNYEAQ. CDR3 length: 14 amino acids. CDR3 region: CASSLGAGANVLTF. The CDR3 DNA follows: TGTGCCAGCAGCTTAGGGGCTGGGGCCAACGTCCTGACTTTC. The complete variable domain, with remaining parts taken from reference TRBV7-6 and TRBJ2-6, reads GAGVSQSPRYKVTKRGQDVALRCDPISGHVSLYWYRQALGQGPEFLTYFNYEAQQDKSGLPNDRFSAERPEGSISTLTIQRTEQRDSAMYRCASSLGAGANVLTFGAGSRLTVL.

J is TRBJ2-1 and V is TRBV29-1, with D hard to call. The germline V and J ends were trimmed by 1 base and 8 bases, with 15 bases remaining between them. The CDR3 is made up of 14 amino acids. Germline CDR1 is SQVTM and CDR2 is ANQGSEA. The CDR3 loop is CSVEGTSQIDEQFF. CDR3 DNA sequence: TGCAGCGTTGAAGGTACCTCCCAGATAGATGAGCAGTTCTTC.

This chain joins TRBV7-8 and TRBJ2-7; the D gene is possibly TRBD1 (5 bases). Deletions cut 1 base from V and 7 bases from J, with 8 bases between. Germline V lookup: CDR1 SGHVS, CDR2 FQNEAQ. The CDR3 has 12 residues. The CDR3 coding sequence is TGTGCCAGCAGCTTAGGGGGCATAGAGCAGTACTTC. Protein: CASSLGGIEQYF.

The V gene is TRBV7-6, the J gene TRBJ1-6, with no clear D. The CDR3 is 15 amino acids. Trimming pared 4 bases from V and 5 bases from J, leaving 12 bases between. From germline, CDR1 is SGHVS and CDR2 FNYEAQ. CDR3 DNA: TGTGCCAGCAGCTCCCGACCCTTGGATAATTCACCCCTCCACTTT. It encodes CASSSRPLDNSPLHF.